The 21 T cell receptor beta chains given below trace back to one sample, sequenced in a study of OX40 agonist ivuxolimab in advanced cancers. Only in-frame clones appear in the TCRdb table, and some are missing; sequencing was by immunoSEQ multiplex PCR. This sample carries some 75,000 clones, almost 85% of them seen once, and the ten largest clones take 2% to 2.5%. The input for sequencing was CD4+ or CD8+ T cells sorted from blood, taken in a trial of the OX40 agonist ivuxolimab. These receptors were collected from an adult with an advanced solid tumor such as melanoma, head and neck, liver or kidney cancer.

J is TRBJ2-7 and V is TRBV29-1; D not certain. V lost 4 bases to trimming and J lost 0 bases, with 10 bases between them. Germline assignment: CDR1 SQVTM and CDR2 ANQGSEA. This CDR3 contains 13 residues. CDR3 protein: CSVGGGTSYEQYF. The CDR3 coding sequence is TGCAGCGTTGGTGGCGGAACCTCCTACGAGCAGTACTTC.

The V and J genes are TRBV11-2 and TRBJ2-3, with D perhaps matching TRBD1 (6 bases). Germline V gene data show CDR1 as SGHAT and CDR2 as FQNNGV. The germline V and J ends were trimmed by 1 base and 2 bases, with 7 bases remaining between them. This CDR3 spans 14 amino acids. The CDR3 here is CASSLAGHTDTQYF. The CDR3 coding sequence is TGTGCCAGCAGCTTAGCGGGACACACAGATACGCAGTATTTT.

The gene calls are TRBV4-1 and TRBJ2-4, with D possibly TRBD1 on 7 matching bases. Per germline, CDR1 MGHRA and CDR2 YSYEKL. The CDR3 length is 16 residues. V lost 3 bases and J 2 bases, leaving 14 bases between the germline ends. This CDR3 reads CASSHTQGGTKNIQYF. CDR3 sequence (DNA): TGCGCCAGCAGCCACACCCAGGGGGGCACCAAAAACATTCAGTACTTC.

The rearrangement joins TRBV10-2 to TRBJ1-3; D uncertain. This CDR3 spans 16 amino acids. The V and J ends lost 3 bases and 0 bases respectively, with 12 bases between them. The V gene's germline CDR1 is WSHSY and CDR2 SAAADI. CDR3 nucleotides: TGCGCCAGCAGTGACCCCCGGGAAAGCTCTGGAAACACCATATATTTT. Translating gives CASSDPRESSGNTIYF.

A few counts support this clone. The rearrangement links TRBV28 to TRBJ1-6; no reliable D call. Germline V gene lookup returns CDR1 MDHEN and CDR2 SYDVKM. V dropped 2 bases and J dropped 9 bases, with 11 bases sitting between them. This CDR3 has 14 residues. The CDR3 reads CASSLRRILSPLHF. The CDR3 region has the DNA TGTGCCAGCAGTTTACGGCGGATCCTTTCACCCCTCCACTTT.

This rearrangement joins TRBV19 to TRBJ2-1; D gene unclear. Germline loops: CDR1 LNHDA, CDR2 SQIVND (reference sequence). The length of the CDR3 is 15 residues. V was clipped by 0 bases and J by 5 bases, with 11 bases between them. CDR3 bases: TGTGCCAGTAGTATAGATTCTTGGCTAAACAATGAGCAGTTCTTC. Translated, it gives CASSIDSWLNNEQFF.

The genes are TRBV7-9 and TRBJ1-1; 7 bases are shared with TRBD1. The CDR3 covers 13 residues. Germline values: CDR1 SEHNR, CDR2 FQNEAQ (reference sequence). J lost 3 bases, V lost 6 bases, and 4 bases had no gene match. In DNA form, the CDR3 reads TGTGCCAGCAGGGTACAGGGGTACACTGAAGCTTTCTTT. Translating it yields CASRVQGYTEAFF.

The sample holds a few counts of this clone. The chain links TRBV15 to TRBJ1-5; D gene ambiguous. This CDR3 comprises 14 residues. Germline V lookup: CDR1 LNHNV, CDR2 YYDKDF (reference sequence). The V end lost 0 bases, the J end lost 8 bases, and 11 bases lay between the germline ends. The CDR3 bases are TGTGCCACCAGCAGAGAGAAGGTCATGGAGCCCCAGCATTTT. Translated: CATSREKVMEPQHF.

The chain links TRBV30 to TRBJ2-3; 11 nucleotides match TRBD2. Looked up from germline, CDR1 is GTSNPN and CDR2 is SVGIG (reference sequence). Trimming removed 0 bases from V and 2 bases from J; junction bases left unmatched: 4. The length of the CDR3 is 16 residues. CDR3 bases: TGTGCCTGGAGTGTAGGACTAGCGGGCCCCACAGATACGCAGTATTTT. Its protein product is CAWSVGLAGPTDTQYF.

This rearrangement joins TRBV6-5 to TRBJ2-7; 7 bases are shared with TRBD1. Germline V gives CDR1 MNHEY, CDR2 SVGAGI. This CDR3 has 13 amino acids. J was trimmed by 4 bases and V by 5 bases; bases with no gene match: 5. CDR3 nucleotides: TGTGCCAGCAGTACTCGGGACAGATACGAGCAGTACTTC. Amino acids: CASSTRDRYEQYF.

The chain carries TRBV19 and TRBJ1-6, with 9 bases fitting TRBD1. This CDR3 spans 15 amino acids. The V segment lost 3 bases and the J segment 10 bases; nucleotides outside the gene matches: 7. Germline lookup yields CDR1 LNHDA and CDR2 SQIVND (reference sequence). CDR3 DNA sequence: TGTGCCAGTAGTATCGGTACAGGGGGCAAATCACCCCTCCACTTT. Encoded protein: CASSIGTGGKSPLHF.

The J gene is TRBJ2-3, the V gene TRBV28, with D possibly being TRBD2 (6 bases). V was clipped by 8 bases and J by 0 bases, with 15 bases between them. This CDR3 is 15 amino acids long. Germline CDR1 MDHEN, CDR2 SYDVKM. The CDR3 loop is CASGGNGLSTDTQYF. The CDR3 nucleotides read TGTGCCAGCGGGGGGAACGGGCTCAGCACAGATACGCAGTATTTT.

Here the CDR3 reads CASRYRATDTQYF. The CDR3 DNA follows: TGTGCCAGTAGGTACAGAGCAACAGATACGCAGTATTTT. V usage is TRBV19 and J usage is TRBJ2-3; D is undetermined. The germline V and J ends were trimmed by 6 bases and 3 bases, with 10 bases remaining between them. Germline CDR1 reads LNHDA; CDR2 reads SQIVND (reference sequence). This CDR3 is built from 13 residues.

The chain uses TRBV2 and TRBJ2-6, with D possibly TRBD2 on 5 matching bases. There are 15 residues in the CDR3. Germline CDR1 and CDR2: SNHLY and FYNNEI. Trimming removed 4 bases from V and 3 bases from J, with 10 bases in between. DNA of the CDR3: TGTGCCAGCAGTGGGGAGAGGGTTGGGGCCAACGTCCTGACTTTC. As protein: CASSGERVGANVLTF.

CDR3 bases: TGTGCCAGCAGTGAATTGAGGGGTGGGGCTGAAGCTTTCTTT. Protein sequence: CASSELRGGAEAFF. The chain combines TRBV6-1 with TRBJ1-1; perhaps TRBD1 as D (5 bases). Germline V gives CDR1 MNHNS, CDR2 SASEGT. The CDR3 consists of 14 residues. The V and J ends lost 2 bases and 6 bases respectively, with 13 bases between them.

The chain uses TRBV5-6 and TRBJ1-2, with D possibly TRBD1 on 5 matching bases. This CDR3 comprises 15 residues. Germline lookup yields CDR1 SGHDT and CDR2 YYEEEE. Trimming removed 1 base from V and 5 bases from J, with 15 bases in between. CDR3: CASSLPFQGLYGYTF. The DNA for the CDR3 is TGTGCCAGCAGCTTGCCTTTCCAGGGTCTTTATGGCTACACCTTC.

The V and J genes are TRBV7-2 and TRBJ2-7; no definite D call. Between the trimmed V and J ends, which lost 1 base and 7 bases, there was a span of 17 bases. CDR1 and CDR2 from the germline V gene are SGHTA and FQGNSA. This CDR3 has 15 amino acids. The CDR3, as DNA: TGTGCCAGCAGCTTAGGATCCCGGTCACTTCAGGAGCAGTACTTC. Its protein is CASSLGSRSLQEQYF.

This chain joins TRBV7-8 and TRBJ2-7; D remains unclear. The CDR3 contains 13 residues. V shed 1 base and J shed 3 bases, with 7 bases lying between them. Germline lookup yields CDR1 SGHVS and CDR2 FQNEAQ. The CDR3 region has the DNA TGTGCCAGCAGCTTAGTTAATGTCTACGAGCAGTACTTC. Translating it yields CASSLVNVYEQYF.

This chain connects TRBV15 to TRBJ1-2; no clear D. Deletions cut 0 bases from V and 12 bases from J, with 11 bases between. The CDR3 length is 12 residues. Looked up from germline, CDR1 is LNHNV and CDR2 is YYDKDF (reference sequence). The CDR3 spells CATSRDWSDDTF. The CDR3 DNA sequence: TGTGCCACCAGCAGAGATTGGTCGGATGACACCTTC.

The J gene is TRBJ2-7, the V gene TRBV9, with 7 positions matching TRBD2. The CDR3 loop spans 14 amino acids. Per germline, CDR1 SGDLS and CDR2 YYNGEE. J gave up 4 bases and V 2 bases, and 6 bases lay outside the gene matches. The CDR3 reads CASSVGGSGYEQYF. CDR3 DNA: TGTGCCAGCAGCGTCGGCGGGAGTGGGTACGAGCAGTACTTC.

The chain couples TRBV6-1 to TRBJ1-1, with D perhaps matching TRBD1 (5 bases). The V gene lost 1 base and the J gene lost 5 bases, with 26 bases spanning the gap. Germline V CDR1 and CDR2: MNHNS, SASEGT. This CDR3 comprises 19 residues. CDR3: CASSEELGARRRRRTEAFF. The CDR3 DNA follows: TGTGCCAGCAGTGAAGAATTAGGGGCTCGACGTCGAAGAAGAACTGAAGCTTTCTTT.